This T cell receptor (beta chain) was documented in a study of T cells after somatic rescue of genetic block. Sequenced by immunoSEQ multiplex PCR; TCRdb stores in-frame clones only, minus some. The table lists around 70,000 clones, under 95% of them singletons. The sample taken for sequencing was peripheral blood mononuclear cells (PBMCs). The TCR comes from a man aged 35 to 55.

The CDR3 DNA reads as TGTGCCAGTAGTACCGCAGAGACCCAGTACTTC. It specifies CASSTAETQYF. The chain combines TRBV19 with TRBJ2-5; D remains unclear. Trimming removed 4 bases at V and 4 bases at J, with 4 bases between. This CDR3 has 11 residues. The germline gives CDR1 LNHDA, CDR2 SQIVND (reference sequence).